This is a list of T cell receptor beta chains from one sample in a study of shared clonotypes between healthy human individuals. The method was immunoSEQ multiplex PCR; TCRdb's version includes in-frame clones alone and lacks a portion of them. In the table there are 2 million to 2.5 million clones, 90% to 96% of which are singletons. The sequencing input was naive CD4+ T cells sorted from blood. The receptors were sampled from a young man in good health. CDR3s include the opening cysteine and the closing phenylalanine or tryptophan. D genes are given only for firm matches. Only part of the rows carry a size: once, few, many, or a class if the clone is expanded.

abundance: NA
d_gene: NA
v_gene: TRBV4-1
j_gene: TRBJ1-2
CDR3nt: TGCGCCAGCAGCCAAGATGAGGCCCGTTCTATGGGCTACACCTTC
CDR3aa: CASSQDEARSMGYTF

abundance: NA
d_gene: TRBD2
v_gene: TRBV4-1
j_gene: TRBJ2-5
CDR3nt: TGCGCCAGCAGCCAAGTGGCGGCTAGCGGGGGGGAGACCCAGTACTTC
CDR3aa: CASSQVAASGGETQYF

abundance: NA
d_gene: TRBD1
v_gene: TRBV7-2
j_gene: TRBJ1-2
CDR3nt: TGTGCCAGCAGCTCAACAGGGGTCGGCTATGGCTACACCTTC
CDR3aa: CASSSTGVGYGYTF

abundance: NA
d_gene: TRBD1
v_gene: TRBV2
j_gene: TRBJ2-5
CDR3nt: TGTGCCAGCAGCGACAGGGGTACAGAGACCCAGTACTTC
CDR3aa: CASSDRGTETQYF

abundance: NA
d_gene: NA
v_gene: TRBV6-5
j_gene: TRBJ1-1
CDR3nt: TGTGCCAGCAATACGGGTCAGAACACTGAAGCTTTCTTT
CDR3aa: CASNTGQNTEAFF

abundance: few
d_gene: NA
v_gene: TRBV2
j_gene: TRBJ1-1
CDR3nt: TGTGCCTGGGAGTTGAACACTGAAGCTTTCTTT
CDR3aa: CAWELNTEAFF

abundance: NA
d_gene: TRBD1
v_gene: TRBV10-2
j_gene: TRBJ1-2
CDR3nt: TGCGCCAGCAGTCCCGGGACAGATTATGGCTACACCTTC
CDR3aa: CASSPGTDYGYTF

abundance: NA
d_gene: TRBD2
v_gene: TRBV7-3
j_gene: TRBJ2-3
CDR3nt: TGTGCCAGCAGCTCCATCCGGGGGGGTACGCAGTATTTT
CDR3aa: CASSSIRGGTQYF

abundance: NA
d_gene: NA
v_gene: TRBV7-2
j_gene: TRBJ2-3
CDR3nt: TGTGCCAGCAGCTTAAGTGGCAGAGATACGCAGTATTTT
CDR3aa: CASSLSGRDTQYF

abundance: NA
d_gene: TRBD1
v_gene: TRBV5-1
j_gene: TRBJ2-7
CDR3nt: TGCGCCAGCAGCTTGGTGGGACAGGGATCCTACGAGCAGTACTTC
CDR3aa: CASSLVGQGSYEQYF

abundance: NA
d_gene: TRBD1
v_gene: TRBV6-5
j_gene: TRBJ2-7
CDR3nt: TGTGCCAGCAGTCGGGACAGGGTACAAAACGAGCAGTACTTC
CDR3aa: CASSRDRVQNEQYF

abundance: once
d_gene: NA
v_gene: TRBV5-4
j_gene: TRBJ2-7
CDR3nt: TGTGCCACCAGCTTGGGGGGCATGTCGGGGGAGCAGTACTTC
CDR3aa: CATSLGGMSGEQYF

abundance: once
d_gene: TRBD2
v_gene: TRBV2
j_gene: TRBJ2-3
CDR3nt: TGTGCCAGCAGTCAAACCGGGACTAGCGCCCAAGGTGGGACAGATACGCAGTATTTT
CDR3aa: CASSQTGTSAQGGTDTQYF

abundance: NA
d_gene: NA
v_gene: TRBV5-1
j_gene: TRBJ1-3
CDR3nt: TGCGCCAGCAGCTTGGGCACCCTGGGGGACACCATATATTTT
CDR3aa: CASSLGTLGDTIYF

abundance: NA
d_gene: NA
v_gene: TRBV18
j_gene: TRBJ2-5
CDR3nt: TGTGCCAGCTCACCAAACAGGGTTTACCAAGAGACCCAGTACTTC
CDR3aa: CASSPNRVYQETQYF

abundance: once
d_gene: NA
v_gene: TRBV5-3
j_gene: TRBJ1-5
CDR3nt: TGTGCCAGAAGCTTGGTCAGGGGCGGACAGCCCCAGCATTTT
CDR3aa: CARSLVRGGQPQHF

abundance: NA
d_gene: TRBD2
v_gene: TRBV2
j_gene: TRBJ2-5
CDR3nt: TGTGCCAGCAGTGTCGGGGGGGCTTCAGGAGAGACCCAGTACTTC
CDR3aa: CASSVGGASGETQYF

abundance: NA
d_gene: TRBD1
v_gene: TRBV5-1
j_gene: TRBJ2-5
CDR3nt: TGCGCCAGCAGCTTGAACACAGGGGGCATCCAAGAGACCCAGTACTTC
CDR3aa: CASSLNTGGIQETQYF

abundance: NA
d_gene: TRBD1
v_gene: TRBV29-1
j_gene: TRBJ2-2
CDR3nt: TGCAGCGTTGAGCGGGACAGGGGTAGGGGTAATACCGGGGAGCTGTTTTTT
CDR3aa: CSVERDRGRGNTGELFF

abundance: once
d_gene: NA
v_gene: TRBV7-2
j_gene: TRBJ2-2
CDR3nt: TGTGCCAGCAGCGGCCGCCCACCCCGAACCGGGGAGCTGTTTTTT
CDR3aa: CASSGRPPRTGELFF

abundance: NA
d_gene: NA
v_gene: TRBV5-1
j_gene: TRBJ1-6
CDR3nt: TGCGCCAGCAGCTTGGTCAAGGGTCCAAGGGTTCCGGGCTTAAGCTCACCCCTCCACTTT
CDR3aa: CASSLVKGPRVPGLSSPLHF

abundance: NA
d_gene: TRBD1
v_gene: TRBV19
j_gene: TRBJ1-6
CDR3nt: TGTGCCAGTAGTATGATAGCCGGGACAGGGAAGAACTCACCCCTCCACTTT
CDR3aa: CASSMIAGTGKNSPLHF

abundance: once
d_gene: TRBD1
v_gene: TRBV13
j_gene: TRBJ1-1
CDR3nt: TGTGCCAGCAGCTGGCCGGACAGGGGTATCACTGAAGCTTTCTTT
CDR3aa: CASSWPDRGITEAFF

abundance: once
d_gene: NA
v_gene: TRBV11-3
j_gene: TRBJ2-2
CDR3nt: TGTGCCAGCAGCTTAGATACAATCGGGACTCTTAGCACCGGGGAGCTGTTTTTT
CDR3aa: CASSLDTIGTLSTGELFF

abundance: NA
d_gene: TRBD2
v_gene: TRBV6-5
j_gene: TRBJ2-7
CDR3nt: TGTGCCAGCAGTTACTCGTCAACTAGCGGGAGACACGAGCAGTACTTC
CDR3aa: CASSYSSTSGRHEQYF

abundance: NA
d_gene: TRBD1
v_gene: TRBV5-4
j_gene: TRBJ2-4
CDR3nt: TGTGCCAGCAGCCCGACAGGGGATCTAGGAAACATTCAGTACTTC
CDR3aa: CASSPTGDLGNIQYF

abundance: NA
d_gene: TRBD2
v_gene: TRBV5-4
j_gene: TRBJ2-3
CDR3nt: TGTGCCAGCAGCCCGACTAGCGGGTCCACAGATACGCAGTATTTT
CDR3aa: CASSPTSGSTDTQYF

abundance: NA
d_gene: TRBD1
v_gene: TRBV28
j_gene: TRBJ1-2
CDR3nt: TGTGCCAGCAGTCCACCACAGGGGGGGTATGGCTACACCTTC
CDR3aa: CASSPPQGGYGYTF

abundance: NA
d_gene: NA
v_gene: TRBV28
j_gene: TRBJ2-7
CDR3nt: TGTGCCAGCAGTTCTACAGCCCCCACCTACGAGCAGTACTTC
CDR3aa: CASSSTAPTYEQYF

abundance: NA
d_gene: TRBD2
v_gene: TRBV5-1
j_gene: TRBJ2-3
CDR3nt: TGCGCCAGCAGCCCCAGGACTAGCGGGAGCACAGATACGCAGTATTTT
CDR3aa: CASSPRTSGSTDTQYF

abundance: NA
d_gene: NA
v_gene: TRBV6-1
j_gene: TRBJ2-7
CDR3nt: TGTGCCAGCAGTGAAGCCATGACTGCAGCCTACGAGCAGTACTTC
CDR3aa: CASSEAMTAAYEQYF

abundance: NA
d_gene: NA
v_gene: TRBV30
j_gene: TRBJ1-2
CDR3nt: TGTGCCTGGAGTGTACAAGGAGGGAGATATGGCTACACCTTC
CDR3aa: CAWSVQGGRYGYTF

abundance: NA
d_gene: NA
v_gene: TRBV30
j_gene: TRBJ2-7
CDR3nt: TGTGCCTGGAGTGTATCGGCCTACGAGCAGTACTTC
CDR3aa: CAWSVSAYEQYF

abundance: NA
d_gene: NA
v_gene: TRBV6-5
j_gene: TRBJ2-7
CDR3nt: TGTGCCAGCAGTCGCCAGCGAGGAGGGGTCTACGAGCAGTACTTC
CDR3aa: CASSRQRGGVYEQYF

abundance: few
d_gene: TRBD1
v_gene: TRBV28
j_gene: TRBJ1-6
CDR3nt: TGTGCCAGCAGTTTAAACAGGGGTCAGAGGGATTCACCCCTCCACTTT
CDR3aa: CASSLNRGQRDSPLHF

abundance: NA
d_gene: NA
v_gene: TRBV28
j_gene: TRBJ2-1
CDR3nt: TGTGCCAGCACCTTCGGGCAGGGGCATGATGAGCAGTTCTTC
CDR3aa: CASTFGQGHDEQFF

abundance: NA
d_gene: NA
v_gene: TRBV30
j_gene: TRBJ2-5
CDR3nt: TGTGCCTGGAGTGTAAGGCTAGCGCAAGAGACCCAGTACTTC
CDR3aa: CAWSVRLAQETQYF

abundance: NA
d_gene: NA
v_gene: TRBV11-2
j_gene: TRBJ2-7
CDR3nt: TGTGCCAGCGAGGGGGGCTACGAGCAGTACTTC
CDR3aa: CASEGGYEQYF

abundance: NA
d_gene: NA
v_gene: TRBV2
j_gene: TRBJ2-3
CDR3nt: TGTGCCAGCAGTAGCGAGCCCACAGATACGCAGTATTTT
CDR3aa: CASSSEPTDTQYF

abundance: NA
d_gene: NA
v_gene: TRBV6-5
j_gene: TRBJ2-7
CDR3nt: TGTGCCAGCAGGAGGCAGAGCTCCTACGAGCAGTACTTC
CDR3aa: CASRRQSSYEQYF

abundance: NA
d_gene: TRBD2
v_gene: TRBV6-6
j_gene: TRBJ2-1
CDR3nt: TGTGCCAGCACCCCTGGAGGTAGCGGGACGAACAATGAGCAGTTCTTC
CDR3aa: CASTPGGSGTNNEQFF

abundance: NA
d_gene: NA
v_gene: TRBV5-6
j_gene: TRBJ1-3
CDR3nt: TGTGCCAGCACCTTACAGCAGCTGTCCTCTGGAAACACCATATATTTT
CDR3aa: CASTLQQLSSGNTIYF

abundance: NA
d_gene: NA
v_gene: TRBV7-2
j_gene: TRBJ1-6
CDR3nt: TGTGCCAGCAGCAGGGGTATAGCCTATAATTCACCCCTCCACTTT
CDR3aa: CASSRGIAYNSPLHF

abundance: once
d_gene: TRBD2
v_gene: TRBV19
j_gene: TRBJ2-7
CDR3nt: TGTGCCAGTAGTCCGGGACTAGCGGGGGGGTTATCCTACGAGCAGTACTTC
CDR3aa: CASSPGLAGGLSYEQYF

abundance: NA
d_gene: NA
v_gene: TRBV5-1
j_gene: TRBJ2-2
CDR3nt: TGCGCCAGCAGCTTGGACACCACGAACACCGGGGAGCTGTTTTTT
CDR3aa: CASSLDTTNTGELFF

abundance: NA
d_gene: TRBD1
v_gene: TRBV6-1
j_gene: TRBJ1-3
CDR3nt: TGTGCCAGCAGGGGACAGGGGAAAAGTGGAAACACCATATATTTT
CDR3aa: CASRGQGKSGNTIYF

abundance: NA
d_gene: NA
v_gene: TRBV30
j_gene: TRBJ2-3
CDR3nt: TGTGCCTGGAGTAGGAAGGGGGGTAGCACAGATACGCAGTATTTT
CDR3aa: CAWSRKGGSTDTQYF

abundance: NA
d_gene: NA
v_gene: TRBV28
j_gene: TRBJ2-6
CDR3nt: TGTGCCAGCAGTTTAGGGACGGCAAGGGGCCGCTCTGGGGCCAACGTCCTGACTTTC
CDR3aa: CASSLGTARGRSGANVLTF

abundance: NA
d_gene: NA
v_gene: TRBV7-8
j_gene: TRBJ1-5
CDR3nt: TGTGCCAGCAGCTTCGGCAGGGCCGATAGCAATCAGCCCCAGCATTTT
CDR3aa: CASSFGRADSNQPQHF

abundance: NA
d_gene: TRBD2
v_gene: TRBV11-3
j_gene: TRBJ2-1
CDR3nt: TGTGCCAGCAGCTTCGCTGCGGGAGGTGGCAATGAGCAGTTCTTC
CDR3aa: CASSFAAGGGNEQFF

abundance: NA
d_gene: TRBD2
v_gene: TRBV29-1
j_gene: TRBJ2-3
CDR3nt: TGCAGCGTTGCCTTAGGGCGCGCTAGCGGCAGCACAGATACGCAGTATTTT
CDR3aa: CSVALGRASGSTDTQYF

abundance: NA
d_gene: NA
v_gene: TRBV5-3
j_gene: TRBJ2-7
CDR3nt: TGTGCCAGAAGCCCACGTCGGGGTTCCTACGAGCAGTACTTC
CDR3aa: CARSPRRGSYEQYF

abundance: NA
d_gene: TRBD1
v_gene: TRBV2
j_gene: TRBJ1-1
CDR3nt: TGTGCCAGCAGCGCGGGACAGGGGGACACTGAAGCTTTCTTT
CDR3aa: CASSAGQGDTEAFF

abundance: NA
d_gene: NA
v_gene: TRBV10-3
j_gene: TRBJ2-7
CDR3nt: TGTGCCATCAGTGGTTCAGGGTTAGCCTACGAGCAGTACTTC
CDR3aa: CAISGSGLAYEQYF